These 30 T cell receptor beta chains came from one sample sequenced in a study of somatic mutations in cytotoxic T cells in rheumatoid arthritis. Repertoires were generated with immunoSEQ multiplex PCR, while TCRdb's copy carries only in-frame clones and drops some. The table includes roughly 4,500 clones, 80% detected once. Sequencing was performed on CD8+ T cells sorted from blood. These receptors came from a woman aged 60-75 years with rheumatoid arthritis.

This chain links TRBV2 with TRBJ1-2; TRBD1 matches 9 bases. The CDR3 has 15 amino acids. The J segment lost 7 bases and the V segment lost 0 bases, leaving 6 bases of the junction unmatched. The germline gives CDR1 SNHLY, CDR2 FYNNEI. CDR3: CASSEAFRDRVGYTF. The CDR3 region has the DNA TGTGCCAGCAGTGAAGCCTTCCGGGACAGGGTTGGCTACACCTTC.

This clone showed up just once. This chain links TRBV28 with TRBJ2-1, with D possibly being TRBD2 (7 bases). Trimming left V 9 bases short and J 0 bases short, with 18 bases between. The CDR3 runs 16 residues. Germline-derived CDR1 and CDR2 are MDHEN and SYDVKM. The CDR3 loop reads CARSGGRGVSYNEQFF. The CDR3, as DNA: TGTGCCAGATCCGGGGGCCGGGGGGTCTCCTACAATGAGCAGTTCTTC. Drawing the rest from reference TRBV28 and TRBJ2-1, the complete variable domain is DVKVTQSSRYLVKRTGEKVFLECVQDMDHENMFWYRQDPGLGLRLIYFSYDVKMKEKGDIPEGYSVSREKKERFSLILESASTNQTSMYLCARSGGRGVSYNEQFFGPGTRLTVL.

The chain is built from TRBV28 and TRBJ1-5; TRBD1 matches at 9 bases. Germline CDR1 reads MDHEN; CDR2 reads SYDVKM. The J segment lost 5 bases and the V segment lost 8 bases, leaving 10 bases of the junction unmatched. The CDR3 is made up of 15 amino acids. In DNA, the CDR3 is TGTGCCAGCGGCTGGACAGGGGCACAGTATCAGCCCCAGCATTTT. It is translated as CASGWTGAQYQPQHF.

This chain uses TRBV13 with TRBJ2-7; D remains ambiguous. This CDR3 has 13 residues. Germline V gives CDR1 PRHDT, CDR2 FYEKMQ (reference sequence). V was pared by 4 bases and J by 2 bases, with 9 bases between. The CDR3 nucleotides read TGTGCCAGCAGCTCCACCCTAACCTACGAGCAGTACTTC. Its translation is CASSSTLTYEQYF. Full variable domain (rest looked up from reference TRBV13 and TRBJ2-7): AAGVIQSPRHLIKEKRETATLKCYPIPRHDTVYWYQQGPGQDPQFLISFYEKMQSDKGSIPDRFSAQQFSDYHSELNMSSLELGDSALYFCASSSTLTYEQYFGPGTRLTVT.

V is TRBV27 and J is TRBJ2-7, with TRBD1 matching over 8 bases. From germline, CDR1 is MNHEY and CDR2 SMNVEV (reference sequence). The V and J ends lost 2 bases and 9 bases, in that order; junction bases with no gene match: 6. This CDR3 contains 13 residues. Here the CDR3 reads CASSLGPGGGQYF. Here the CDR3 DNA reads TGTGCCAGCAGTTTAGGCCCAGGGGGCGGGCAGTACTTC.

This clone appeared a few times. The rearrangement links TRBV7-2 to TRBJ1-5; 8 bases fit TRBD1. The CDR3 is 15 amino acids. V gave up 6 bases and J gave up 5 bases; unmatched junction bases: 9. Per the germline V gene, CDR1 is SGHTA and CDR2 is FQGNSA. DNA for the CDR3: TGTGCCAGCAGACTCCAAGGACAGGGTGATCAGCCCCAGCATTTT. Its protein product is CASRLQGQGDQPQHF.

In its sample, this clone ranks as large. V usage is TRBV28 and J usage is TRBJ2-7; D perhaps matches TRBD2 (5 bases). The CDR3 covers 14 residues. Trimming removed 6 bases from V and 7 bases from J, with 19 bases in between. Germline V CDR1 and CDR2: MDHEN, SYDVKM. In DNA, the CDR3 is TGTGCCAGCAGCATGCTGCGTGATAGGGAGGAGCAGTACGTC. Protein product: CASSMLRDREEQYV.

This clone has a handful of counts. J is TRBJ1-1 and V is TRBV29-1, with a possible D match to TRBD1 (5 bases). V shed 5 bases and J shed 7 bases, with 11 bases lying between them. The CDR3 runs to 11 residues. Germline values: CDR1 SQVTM, CDR2 ANQGSEA. The CDR3 here is CSVLAGGEAFF. The CDR3, as DNA: TGCAGCGTTTTAGCCGGGGGTGAAGCTTTCTTT.

This chain uses TRBV6-4 with TRBJ2-2, with D possibly TRBD1 on 5 matching bases. The ends were cut back, 2 bases at V and 2 bases at J, with 12 bases in the middle. From germline, CDR1 is MRHNA and CDR2 SNTAGT. There are 16 residues in the CDR3. The CDR3 coding sequence is TGTGCCAGCAGTGACCCAGGGTTGGCAAACACCGGGGAGCTGTTTTTT. Translation gives CASSDPGLANTGELFF.

V and J are TRBV6-4 and TRBJ2-3; 8 nucleotides align to TRBD1. This CDR3 spans 15 amino acids. The junction had 8 bases not matched to a gene; V was cut back by 6 bases and J by 3 bases. Germline CDR1 reads MRHNA; CDR2 reads SNTAGT. Here the CDR3 DNA reads TGTGCCAGCAGCCTAGACAGGGGTGGTACAGATACGCAGTATTTT. This translates into CASSLDRGGTDTQYF.

This clone was seen only once. This clone may be a read error of a much larger clone one base away. The gene calls are TRBV11-3 and TRBJ2-5; D may be TRBD2 (6 bases). The J call may be in error: the DNA end matches TRBJ2-7 better. This CDR3 spans 14 amino acids. Germline CDR1 and CDR2: SGHNT and YENEEA. CDR3 in amino acids: CASSLAGGAYEQYF. The CDR3 DNA is TGTGCCAGCAGCTTAGCTGGAGGGGCCTACGAGCAGTACTTC.

Note on this clone: The sample carries other DNA sequences with the same CDR3. The V call is TRBV19, the J call TRBJ2-7, with 7 bases fitting TRBD1. The CDR3 spans 14 residues. The J segment lost 6 bases and the V segment lost 5 bases, leaving 10 bases of the junction unmatched. In germline, CDR1 is LNHDA, CDR2 SQIVND (reference sequence). CDR3 nucleotide sequence: TGTGCCAGTAGTCCTGACAGGGCGCTAAGCGAGCAGTACTTC. Its protein product is CASSPDRALSEQYF.

The chain has TRBV28 and TRBJ1-1, with D possibly TRBD1 on 5 matching bases. The germline V and J ends were trimmed by 5 bases and 1 base, with 11 bases remaining between them. The CDR3 has 14 amino acids. Germline CDR1 MDHEN, CDR2 SYDVKM. CDR3 bases: TGTGCCAGCAGTGACAGTTCGGGGAACACTGAAGCTTTCTTT. Translation: CASSDSSGNTEAFF.

This sequence joins TRBV30 and TRBJ1-1, with D maybe TRBD1 (5 bases). Trimming cost V 3 bases and J 1 base, with 9 bases left between them. Germline assignment: CDR1 GTSNPN and CDR2 SVGIG (reference sequence). This CDR3 region has 13 residues. DNA of the CDR3: TGTGCCTGGAGGGAAGACAGGAACACTGAAGCTTTCTTT. It yields the protein CAWREDRNTEAFF.

The rearrangement uses TRBV7-8 and TRBJ2-3, with 7 bases matching TRBD1. The CDR3 has 15 amino acids. After removal of 3 bases from V and 0 bases from J, the junction contained 3 bases not matched to a gene. Germline loops: CDR1 SGHVS, CDR2 FQNEAQ. Here the CDR3 reads CASSFNRGSTDTQYF. The CDR3, as DNA: TGTGCCAGCAGCTTCAACAGGGGTAGCACAGATACGCAGTATTTT.

The chain couples TRBV5-6 to TRBJ2-7; tentative D call: TRBD1 (5 bases). This CDR3 is 14 amino acids long. V gave up 1 base and J gave up 5 bases, with 13 bases separating them. Germline lookup yields CDR1 SGHDT and CDR2 YYEEEE. CDR3 nucleotides: TGTGCCAGCAGCTTGCCAGGGTCTCTAAACGAGCAGTACGTC. Protein: CASSLPGSLNEQYV.

This clone was picked up one time. This chain connects TRBV28 to TRBJ1-3; D not certain. Germline CDR1 is MDHEN and CDR2 is SYDVKM. V was pared by 5 bases and J by 4 bases, with 15 bases between. The CDR3 consists of 15 residues. The CDR3: CASSTGWGGGNTIYF. The CDR3 DNA sequence: TGTGCCAGCAGTACCGGTTGGGGAGGCGGAAACACCATATATTTT.

The chain couples TRBV19 to TRBJ2-5, with D possibly TRBD1 on 5 matching bases. Germline CDR1 is LNHDA and CDR2 is SQIVND (reference sequence). V shed 6 bases and J shed 2 bases, with 7 bases lying between them. There are 12 residues in the CDR3. In nucleotides, the CDR3 is TGTGCCAGTAGCGCAGGGCAAGAGACCCAGTACTTC. This gives the protein CASSAGQETQYF.

This sequence joins TRBV15 and TRBJ1-2; TRBD1 is a possible D gene (5 bases). The CDR3 consists of 17 residues. Trimming cost V 6 bases and J 0 bases, with 20 bases left between them. Germline CDR1 LNHNV, CDR2 YYDKDF (reference sequence). The CDR3 protein is CATSGEVRQSANYGYTF. As DNA, the CDR3 is TGTGCCACCAGTGGCGAGGTTCGACAGAGCGCTAACTATGGCTACACCTTC.

This clone is classed as medium-sized (0.01 to 0.1%). The chain uses TRBV10-3 and TRBJ1-2; D is ambiguous. CDR3 length: 16 amino acids. Between the trimmed V and J ends, which lost 4 bases and 4 bases, there was a span of 19 bases. Germline CDR1 is ENHRY and CDR2 is SYGVKD. The CDR3 loop reads CAISAPGIPRPYGYTF. Written as DNA, the CDR3 is TGTGCCATCAGTGCGCCCGGGATTCCGCGACCCTATGGCTACACCTTC.

The chain employs TRBV7-9 and TRBJ1-1; maybe TRBD1 (6 bases). Germline lookup yields CDR1 SEHNR and CDR2 FQNEAQ (reference sequence). This CDR3 has 12 residues. Deletions cut 6 bases from V and 10 bases from J, with 15 bases between. As DNA, the CDR3 is TGTGCCAGCAGTTCCGGGACATTCGGAGCTTTCTTT. This encodes CASSSGTFGAFF.

This rearrangement joins TRBV18 to TRBJ1-1; D remains unclear. The germline CDR1 and CDR2 sequences are KGHSH and LQKENI. The CDR3 totals 12 residues. V was shortened by 2 bases and J by 7 bases, with 8 bases between the two germline ends. CDR3 coding DNA: TGTGCCAGCTCACCAAATAACGGTGAAGCTTTCTTT. Translated: CASSPNNGEAFF.

The rearrangement uses TRBV5-6 and TRBJ2-5; D may be TRBD2 (5 bases). V lost 2 bases and J lost 5, with 10 bases in between. The V gene's germline CDR1 is SGHDT and CDR2 YYEEEE. The length of the CDR3 is 13 residues. The CDR3 DNA sequence: TGTGCCAGCAGCTTAGGATTAGCGGAGACCCAGTACTTC. It codes for CASSLGLAETQYF.

The chain recombines TRBV28 with TRBJ2-7, with a weak D call TRBD1 (6 bases). CDR3 length: 14 amino acids. V gave up 3 bases and J gave up 2 bases, with 11 bases separating them. Per the germline V gene, CDR1 is MDHEN and CDR2 is SYDVKM. The CDR3 loop reads CASSLSGDPYEQYV. The CDR3, as DNA: TGTGCCAGCAGTTTGTCAGGGGACCCCTACGAGCAGTACGTC.

The chain recombines TRBV11-2 with TRBJ2-5; TRBD2 matches at 14 bases. V lost 4 bases to trimming and J lost 3 bases; unmatched junction nucleotides: 4. Germline assignment: CDR1 SGHAT and CDR2 FQNNGV. The length of the CDR3 is 16 residues. The CDR3 DNA reads TGTGCCAGCAGCTGGGGACTAGCGGGGGCGAAAGAGACCCAGTACTTC. Protein product: CASSWGLAGAKETQYF.

The chain combines TRBV7-9 with TRBJ1-1; D gene unclear. Looked up from germline, CDR1 is SEHNR and CDR2 is FQNEAQ (reference sequence). Trimming took 3 bases from V and 3 from J, leaving 5 bases between them. The CDR3 has 12 residues. CDR3 coding DNA: TGTGCCAGCAGCTTCGGGGACACTGAAGCTTTCTTT. This translates into CASSFGDTEAFF.

This rearrangement joins TRBV2 to TRBJ1-5, with D uncertain. The germline CDR1 and CDR2 sequences are SNHLY and FYNNEI. The V end was cut by 3 bases, the J end by 9 bases, with 9 bases between. The CDR3 is made up of 12 amino acids. CDR3 loop: CASSDGNVPQHF. The CDR3 DNA is TGTGCCAGCAGTGATGGCAACGTGCCCCAGCATTTT.

V is TRBV29-1 and J is TRBJ2-3; 16 bases line up with TRBD2. Germline CDR1 is SQVTM and CDR2 is ANQGSEA. The CDR3 has 14 residues. Trimming at V came to 8 bases and at J to 5 bases, leaving 4 bases not matched to a gene. The CDR3 protein is CSTGTSGGGDTQYF. The CDR3 DNA reads TGCAGCACCGGGACTAGCGGGGGGGGAGATACGCAGTATTTT.

The chain uses TRBV5-6 and TRBJ2-7, with D possibly TRBD2 on 6 matching bases. This CDR3 has 14 residues. Trimming pared 0 bases from V and 3 bases from J, leaving 10 bases between. Per the germline V gene, CDR1 is SGHDT and CDR2 is YYEEEE. The chain's CDR3 is CASSLGGDFYEQYF. DNA for the CDR3: TGTGCCAGCAGCTTGGGGGGGGATTTCTACGAGCAGTACTTC. Full variable domain (missing parts from reference TRBV5-6 and TRBJ2-7): DAGVTQSPTHLIKTRGQQVTLRCSPKSGHDTVSWYQQALGQGPQFIFQYYEEEERQRGNFPDRFSGHQFPNYSSELNVNALLLGDSALYLCASSLGGDFYEQYFGPGTRLTVT.

The rearrangement links TRBV6-1 to TRBJ2-7, with a weak D call TRBD1 (5 bases). The ends were cut back, 8 bases at V and 1 base at J, with 12 bases in the middle. Looked up from germline, CDR1 is MNHNS and CDR2 is SASEGT. The CDR3 sequence is 13 residues long. In DNA, the CDR3 is TGTGCCAGCCAGCCAGACAGATCCTACGAGCAGTACGTC. Its protein is CASQPDRSYEQYV.